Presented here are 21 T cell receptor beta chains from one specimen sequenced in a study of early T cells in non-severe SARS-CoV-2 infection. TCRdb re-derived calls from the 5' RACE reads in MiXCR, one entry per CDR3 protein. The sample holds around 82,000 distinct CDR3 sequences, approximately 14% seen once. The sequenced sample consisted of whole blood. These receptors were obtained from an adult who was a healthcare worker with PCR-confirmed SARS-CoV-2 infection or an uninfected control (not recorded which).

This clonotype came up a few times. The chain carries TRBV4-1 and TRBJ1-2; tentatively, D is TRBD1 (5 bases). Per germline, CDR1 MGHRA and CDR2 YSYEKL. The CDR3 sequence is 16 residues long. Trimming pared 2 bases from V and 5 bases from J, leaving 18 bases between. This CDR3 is CASSQHPEGSLYGYTF. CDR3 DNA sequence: TGCGCCAGCAGCCAACACCCCGAGGGGAGTCTTTATGGCTACACCTTC.

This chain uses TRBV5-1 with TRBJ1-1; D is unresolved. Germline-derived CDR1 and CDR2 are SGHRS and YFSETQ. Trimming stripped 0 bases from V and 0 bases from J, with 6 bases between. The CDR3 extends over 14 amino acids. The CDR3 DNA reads TGCGCCAGCAGCTTGGAACGGATGAACACTGAAGCTTTCTTT. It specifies CASSLERMNTEAFF.

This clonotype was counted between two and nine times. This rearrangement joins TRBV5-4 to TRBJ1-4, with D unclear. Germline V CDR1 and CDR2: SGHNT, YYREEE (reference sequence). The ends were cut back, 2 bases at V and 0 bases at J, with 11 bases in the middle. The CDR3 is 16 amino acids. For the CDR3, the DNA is TGTGCCAGCAGCTTTTTATCCGGCCCAACTAATGAAAAACTGTTTTTT. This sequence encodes CASSFLSGPTNEKLFF.

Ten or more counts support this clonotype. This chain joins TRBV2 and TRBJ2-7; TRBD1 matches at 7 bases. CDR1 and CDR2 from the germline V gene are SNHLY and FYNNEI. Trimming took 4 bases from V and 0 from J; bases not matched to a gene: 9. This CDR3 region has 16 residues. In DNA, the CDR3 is TGTGCCAGCAGTGTCCTCCTGGGACAGAGCTCCTACGAGCAGTACGTC. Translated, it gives CASSVLLGQSSYEQYV.

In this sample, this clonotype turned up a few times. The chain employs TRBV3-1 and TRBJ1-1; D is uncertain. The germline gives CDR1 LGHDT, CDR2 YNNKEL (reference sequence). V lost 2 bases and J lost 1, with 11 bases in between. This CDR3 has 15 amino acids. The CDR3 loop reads CASSQRIGRNTEAFF. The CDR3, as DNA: TGTGCCAGCAGCCAACGGATCGGGAGGAACACTGAAGCTTTCTTT.

CDR3 region: CASSLQVNEKLFF. The DNA of the CDR3 is TGTGCCAGCAGTTTGCAGGTGAATGAAAAACTGTTTTTT. The rearrangement joins TRBV27 to TRBJ1-4; D remains ambiguous. Between the trimmed V and J ends, which lost 3 bases and 5 bases, there was a span of 7 bases. The CDR3 is 13 residues long. Germline CDR1 is MNHEY and CDR2 is SMNVEV (reference sequence).

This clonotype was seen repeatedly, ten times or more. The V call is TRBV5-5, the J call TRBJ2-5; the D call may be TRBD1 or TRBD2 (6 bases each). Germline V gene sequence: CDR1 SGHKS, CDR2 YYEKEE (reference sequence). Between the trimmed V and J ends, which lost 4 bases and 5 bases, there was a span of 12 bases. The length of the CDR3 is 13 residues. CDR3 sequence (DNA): TGTGCCAGCAGCCCCGGGGGCCAGGAGACCCAGTACTTC. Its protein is CASSPGGQETQYF.

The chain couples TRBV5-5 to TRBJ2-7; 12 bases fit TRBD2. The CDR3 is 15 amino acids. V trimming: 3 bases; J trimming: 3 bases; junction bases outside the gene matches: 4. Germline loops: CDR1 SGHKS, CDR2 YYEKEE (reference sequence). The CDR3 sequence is CASSSGTSGHYEQYV. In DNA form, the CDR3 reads TGTGCCAGCAGCTCCGGGACTAGCGGGCACTACGAGCAGTACGTC.

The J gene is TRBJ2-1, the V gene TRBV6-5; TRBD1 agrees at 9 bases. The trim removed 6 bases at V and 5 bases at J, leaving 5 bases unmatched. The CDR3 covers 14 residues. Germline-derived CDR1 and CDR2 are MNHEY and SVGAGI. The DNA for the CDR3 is TGTGCCAGCAGAGGACAGGGGTGGCACAATGAGCAGTTCTTC. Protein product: CASRGQGWHNEQFF.

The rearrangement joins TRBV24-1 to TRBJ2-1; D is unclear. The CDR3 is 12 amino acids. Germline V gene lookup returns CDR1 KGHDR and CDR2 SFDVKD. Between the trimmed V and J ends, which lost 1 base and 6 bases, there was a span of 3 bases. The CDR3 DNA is TGTGCCACCAGTGATTTCGGCAATGAGCAGTTCTTC. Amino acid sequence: CATSDFGNEQFF.

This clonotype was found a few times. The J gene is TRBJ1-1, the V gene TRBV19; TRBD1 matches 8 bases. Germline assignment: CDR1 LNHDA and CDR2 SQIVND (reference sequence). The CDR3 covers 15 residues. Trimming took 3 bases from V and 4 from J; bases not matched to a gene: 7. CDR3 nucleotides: TGTGCCAGTAGTATTTCTAACAGGGGGATCACTGAAGCTTTCTTT. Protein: CASSISNRGITEAFF.

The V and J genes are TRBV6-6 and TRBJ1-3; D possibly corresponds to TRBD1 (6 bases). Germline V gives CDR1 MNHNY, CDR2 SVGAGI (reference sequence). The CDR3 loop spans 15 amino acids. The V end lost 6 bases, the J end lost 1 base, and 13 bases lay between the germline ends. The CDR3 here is CASRGDTGSGNTIYF. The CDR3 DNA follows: TGTGCCAGCAGAGGGGACACCGGATCTGGAAACACCATATATTTT.

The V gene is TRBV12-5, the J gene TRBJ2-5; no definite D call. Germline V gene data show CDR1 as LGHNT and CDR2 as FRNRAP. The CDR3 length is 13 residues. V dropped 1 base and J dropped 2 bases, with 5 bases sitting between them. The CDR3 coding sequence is TGTGCTAGTGGTTTGGGACGGCAAGAGACCCAGTACTTC. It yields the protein CASGLGRQETQYF.

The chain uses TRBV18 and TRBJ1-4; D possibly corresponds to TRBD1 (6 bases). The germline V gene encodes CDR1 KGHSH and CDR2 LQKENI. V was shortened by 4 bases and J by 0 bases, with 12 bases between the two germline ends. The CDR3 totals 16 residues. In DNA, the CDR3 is TGTGCCAGCTCACTGACAGGACAATCAACTAATGAAAAACTGTTTTTT. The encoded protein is CASSLTGQSTNEKLFF.

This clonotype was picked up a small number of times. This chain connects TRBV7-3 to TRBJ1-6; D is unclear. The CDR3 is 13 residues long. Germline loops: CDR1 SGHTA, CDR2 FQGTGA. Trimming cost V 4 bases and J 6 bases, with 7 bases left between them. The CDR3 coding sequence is TGTGCCAGCAGCTCTTTGCCTAATTCACCCCTCCACTTT. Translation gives CASSSLPNSPLHF.

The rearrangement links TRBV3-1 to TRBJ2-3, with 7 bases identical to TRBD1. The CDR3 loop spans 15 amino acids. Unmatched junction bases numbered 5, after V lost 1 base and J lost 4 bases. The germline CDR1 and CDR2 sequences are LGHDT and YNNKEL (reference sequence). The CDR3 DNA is TGTGCCAGCAGCCAAGGGGGACAGCGAGCAGATACGCAGTATTTT. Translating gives CASSQGGQRADTQYF.

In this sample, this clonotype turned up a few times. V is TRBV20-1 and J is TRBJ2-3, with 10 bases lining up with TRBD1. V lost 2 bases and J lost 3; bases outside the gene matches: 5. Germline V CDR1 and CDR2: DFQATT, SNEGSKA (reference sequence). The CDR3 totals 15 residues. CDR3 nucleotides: TGCAGTGCTAGATCCGACAGGGGGCGAACAGATACGCAGTATTTT. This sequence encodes CSARSDRGRTDTQYF.

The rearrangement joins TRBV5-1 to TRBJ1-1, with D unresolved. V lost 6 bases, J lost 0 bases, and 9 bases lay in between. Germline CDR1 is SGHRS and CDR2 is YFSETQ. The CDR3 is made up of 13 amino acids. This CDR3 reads CASKIDLNTEAFF. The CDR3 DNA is TGCGCCAGCAAGATTGACCTGAACACTGAAGCTTTCTTT.

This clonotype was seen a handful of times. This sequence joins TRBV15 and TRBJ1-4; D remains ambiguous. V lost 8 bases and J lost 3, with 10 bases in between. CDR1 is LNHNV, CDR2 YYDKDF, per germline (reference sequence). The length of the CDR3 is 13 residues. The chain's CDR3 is CATSPIPNEKLFF. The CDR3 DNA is TGTGCCACCTCACCGATCCCTAATGAAAAACTGTTTTTT.

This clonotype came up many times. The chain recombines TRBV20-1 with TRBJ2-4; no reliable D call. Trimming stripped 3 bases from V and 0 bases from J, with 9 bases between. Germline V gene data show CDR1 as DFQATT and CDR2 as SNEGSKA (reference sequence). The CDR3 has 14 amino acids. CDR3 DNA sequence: TGCAGTGCTAGGGTCCCCCAAGCCAAAAACATTCAGTACTTC. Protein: CSARVPQAKNIQYF.

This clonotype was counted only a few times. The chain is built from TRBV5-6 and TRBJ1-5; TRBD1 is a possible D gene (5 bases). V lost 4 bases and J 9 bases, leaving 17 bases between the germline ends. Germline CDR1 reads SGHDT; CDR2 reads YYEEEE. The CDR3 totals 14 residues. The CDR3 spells CASSVGTAAVPQHF. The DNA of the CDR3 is TGTGCCAGCAGCGTAGGGACGGCGGCTGTGCCCCAGCATTTT. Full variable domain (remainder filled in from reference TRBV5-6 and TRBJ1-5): DAGVTQSPTHLIKTRGQQVTLRCSPKSGHDTVSWYQQALGQGPQFIFQYYEEEERQRGNFPDRFSGHQFPNYSSELNVNALLLGDSALYLCASSVGTAAVPQHFGDGTRLSIL.